This T cell receptor beta chain was captured by sequencing in a study of T cells after yellow fever vaccination (dated by TCRdb to between 2019 and 2020). About the full investigation: Libraries from fractions with low cell numbers were prepared with the SMART-Seq v4 Ultra Low Input RNA kit. Bulk TCR alpha and beta repertoires were sequenced longitudinally to track T-cell clones before and after primary and booster YFV17D yellow fever vaccination. Two healthy male donors made up the cohort, one aged 18 to 30 years and the other aged 30 to 40 years. Blood was drawn at multiple timepoints before and after primary and secondary immunization, with bulk PBMC replicates and cell subsets isolated.

Sequenced using an Illumina NovaSeq 6000. TCR cDNA was made using 5'RACE template switching, a step that added a universal primer site and unique molecular identifiers. cDNA synthesis was primed from both the TCR alpha and TCR beta constant segments. Library amplification used two PCR steps, and the second PCR step added sample barcodes and sequencing adapters. Libraries were sequenced on Illumina HiSeq 2500 (2x100 bp) or NovaSeq (2x150 bp). As for the original processing: Demultiplexing of reads and collapsing into UMI consensus sequences were performed with MIGEC, and V(D)J alignment was carried out with MiXCR. Vaccine-responding clonotypes were identified with edgeR using replicate PBMC samples, with FDR below 0.01 and a log2 fold change above 5 up to day 15 being required. Bulk clonotypes were assigned CD4 or CD8 identity according to which sequenced CD4 or CD8 repertoire held them at higher abundance. TCRdb ran its own pipeline on the public reads, namely fastp trimming at Q25 and MiXCR clone calling, and kept in-frame beta chains. Each entry is one CDR3 protein sequence, shown with its most common DNA and genes. These V and J calls derive from TCRdb rather than the authors' analysis. The sample table shows 250,000 to 400,000 distinct CDR3 sequences, and 3.5% to 4.5% are seen once. The top ten clones comprise roughly 21% of the sample.

As to this clonotype: It lacks a known antigen. No base qualities exist here, and no much larger clone lies one base off it.

In light of the paper, this sample's treatment or condition label describes: live attenuated yellow fever vaccine strain. At each blood-draw timepoint, two biological replicates of bulk PBMCs were obtained. PBMCs were isolated from peripheral blood using a standard Ficoll-Paque protocol. TriZol was used to extract RNA from bulk PBMCs, from CD4 and CD8 fractions, and from dextramer-positive and dextramer-negative fractions. There are 15 amino acids in the CDR3, from cysteine to phenylalanine inclusive. The DNA shown is the 45-base CDR3, in frame from base 1. Taken from the germline V gene (reference sequence), the CDR1 and CDR2 loops are DFQATT and SNEGSKA. After removal of 3 bases from V and 2 bases from J, the junction retains 8 bases not matched to a gene. Paper-wide results and their limitations: Most clones expanded after primary vaccination (roughly 96% of CD4 and roughly 90% of CD8) were re-detected after the booster, suggesting that broad memory maintenance occurred. A small fraction of clonotypes appeared in both the CD4 and CD8 compartments, likely as a result of convergent recombination. FACS-sorted repertoires could contain abundant contaminating clonotypes from the bulk population, so computational filtering was required. Compared with the primary T-cell response, the secondary T-cell response was weaker but faster, peaking on day 5 rather than day 15. Because the study included only two donors, the extent to which the findings can be generalized is limited.

The chain links TRBV20-1 with TRBJ2-5; TRBD2 fits 8 bases in the junction. The material was PBMCs, obtained 15 days after the yellow fever booster vaccination. This receptor was taken from a man aged 18 to 35 who received the YFV17D yellow fever vaccine. CDR3 sequence: CSASGGAGRQETQYF. The nucleotide sequence is TGCAGTGCTAGCGGGGGGGCCGGTCGGCAAGAGACCCAGTACTTC.